This is a list of T cell receptor beta chains from one sample in a study of early T cells in non-severe SARS-CoV-2 infection. MiXCR, run by TCRdb on the 5' RACE reads, gives a single entry per CDR3 protein. The repertoire holds tens of thousands of distinct CDR3 sequences, with 13% to 15% as singletons. Source material: whole blood. These receptors were obtained from an adult who was a healthcare worker with PCR-confirmed SARS-CoV-2 infection or an uninfected control (not recorded which). CDR3s include the opening cysteine and the closing phenylalanine or tryptophan. The D gene is left open where the match is weak. Size tells how often a clone was seen (once, few, many) or the class of an expanded clone, and some rows leave it out.

CDR3nt,CDR3aa,v_gene,j_gene,d_gene,abundance
TGCGCCAGCAGTGAGTTGGCGGGAGGGGCAGATACGCAGTATTTT,CASSELAGGADTQYF,TRBV10-1,TRBJ2-3,TRBD2,few
TGTGCCAGCAGTTTAGACGGGTACGAGCAGTACTTC,CASSLDGYEQYF,TRBV6-6,TRBJ2-7,NA,many
TGCAGCGTTGCACGGGACAGGCCCTACTTT,CSVARDRPYF,TRBV29-1,TRBJ1-1,TRBD1,many
TGCGCCAGCAGTACGACTAGCGGGATCAATGAGCAGTTCTTC,CASSTTSGINEQFF,TRBV10-2,TRBJ2-1,TRBD2,few
TGTGCCAGCAGCTTAAGCCCGGGACAGGACTACGAGCAGTACTTC,CASSLSPGQDYEQYF,TRBV13,TRBJ2-7,TRBD1,NA
TGCGCCAGCAGCACAACAGGGAAGGACACTGAAGCTTTCTTT,CASSTTGKDTEAFF,TRBV5-1,TRBJ1-1,NA,many
TGTGCCAGCTCAAGCCGGACTAGCGGGATGGGAGAGACCCAGTACTTC,CASSSRTSGMGETQYF,TRBV18,TRBJ2-5,TRBD2,NA
TGCGCCAGCAGCTTGGCCCCCCTAGTCACCGGGGAGCTGTTTTTT,CASSLAPLVTGELFF,TRBV5-1,TRBJ2-2,NA,few
TGTGCCTGGAGTTCCGGTACGCAGTATTTT,CAWSSGTQYF,TRBV30,TRBJ2-3,NA,NA
TGTGCCAGCAGTCCAGGGACTAGCGGGAGAGATACGCAGTATTTT,CASSPGTSGRDTQYF,TRBV12-3/TRBV12-4,TRBJ2-3,TRBD2,few
TGCAGCGTTGAAAGGACCTACACTGAAGCTTTCTTT,CSVERTYTEAFF,TRBV29-1,TRBJ1-1,NA,NA
TGTGCCAGCAGAAGACAGGGGGAAACCAATGAGCAGTTCTTC,CASRRQGETNEQFF,TRBV6-1,TRBJ2-1,TRBD1,few
TGTGCCAGCAGTCCCCCCGGCGGGAGCTTATACGAGCAGTACTTC,CASSPPGGSLYEQYF,TRBV12-3/TRBV12-4,TRBJ2-7,TRBD2,few
TGTGCCAGCAGTTTTCGGCAGGGTGGCGAAAAACTGTTTTTT,CASSFRQGGEKLFF,TRBV12-3/TRBV12-4,TRBJ1-4,NA,few
TGTGCCAGCAGCCCACCCGGCTCTTCATTAATCAATGAGCAGTTCTTC,CASSPPGSSLINEQFF,TRBV5-6,TRBJ2-1,NA,many
TGTGCCAGCAGCACGACTAGCGGGAGGTACTCTTTCACAGATACGCAGTATTTT,CASSTTSGRYSFTDTQYF,TRBV5-4,TRBJ2-3,TRBD2,few
TGTGCCGGTTCAGGGGGAGGCTCTGGAAACACCATATATTTT,CAGSGGGSGNTIYF,TRBV9,TRBJ1-3,TRBD1,NA
TGTGCCAGCAGTTGGGGACAGGGGGCTTGGGAGCAGTACTTC,CASSWGQGAWEQYF,TRBV27,TRBJ2-7,TRBD1,few
TGCAGTGCTAGAGAAAGACTAGCGGGAGGAGATACCCAGTACTTC,CSARERLAGGDTQYF,TRBV20-1,TRBJ2-5,TRBD2,NA
TGCGCCAGCAGCGACGGGCAGGGGGCCTACAATGAGCAGTTCTTC,CASSDGQGAYNEQFF,TRBV5-1,TRBJ2-1,TRBD1,NA
TGTGCCAGCGAGAGCCCCGGGGTAGCGGTCAATGAGCAGTTCTTC,CASESPGVAVNEQFF,TRBV12-3/TRBV12-4,TRBJ2-1,NA,NA
TGCAGTGCTAGAGATCCAGCGGGAGATCATACGCAGTATTTT,CSARDPAGDHTQYF,TRBV20-1,TRBJ2-3,TRBD2,NA
TGTGCCAGCAGCGTAGAACAGGGAGGACAGCCCCAGCATTTT,CASSVEQGGQPQHF,TRBV9,TRBJ1-5,NA,few
TGTGCCAGCAGCCAAGATGGGACTGGCAACAATGAGCAGTTCTTC,CASSQDGTGNNEQFF,TRBV3-1,TRBJ2-1,NA,NA
TGTGCCACCACTCTTCAGGGAGGCAATCAGCCCCAGCATTTT,CATTLQGGNQPQHF,TRBV19,TRBJ1-5,NA,NA
TGCGCCAGCAGCTTGGCGGGTAGCGGGAGGTATAATTCCTACGAGCAGTACTTC,CASSLAGSGRYNSYEQYF,TRBV5-1,TRBJ2-7,TRBD2,few